This T cell receptor (beta chain) originates from a study of identical twins. Germline assignment: CDR1 SNHLY and CDR2 FYNNEI. V was cut by 2 bases and J by 6 bases, with 4 bases left in between. The CDR3 loop spans 12 amino acids. Study conclusions and caveats: Out-of-frame beta sequences exhibited a weaker degree of excess twin sharing.

All donors were healthy, and all were Caucasian. cDNA carried unique molecular identifiers, and a universal primer site was added by template switching. TCRdb re-analysed the 5' RACE reads in MiXCR, keeping a single row per CDR3 protein. The repertoire holds under 450,000 distinct CDR3 sequences, roughly 18% seen once, with roughly an eighth in the top ten. Remarks on this clonotype: Its target is not known.

This chain connects TRBV2 to TRBJ2-2; D not resolved. The sequenced sample was naive T cells sorted from blood. The TCR originated in a man aged 45-60 years in good health. The CDR3 region is CASSESSGELFF. The CDR3 coding sequence is TGTGCCAGCAGTGAAAGCTCCGGGGAGCTGTTTTTT.